These T cell receptor beta chains were read from a single sample in a study of blood T cell repertoires in COVID-19. TCRdb's copy holds only in-frame clones and misses some; the assay was immunoSEQ multiplex PCR. The table has about 130,000 clones, around 87% seen once. Material for sequencing was peripheral blood. These receptors were collected from a woman between 45 and 60 years old who had recovered from COVID-19. CDR3s include the opening cysteine and the closing phenylalanine or tryptophan. Fields, in order: clone size, V gene, CDR3 length, D gene, J gene, CDR3 protein, CDR3 DNA. The D gene is left open where the match is weak. Size values are once, few and many counts, or a class for expanded clones, and some rows have none.

clone size: NA; V gene: TRBV30; CDR3 length: 12; D gene: NA; J gene: TRBJ2-3; CDR3 protein: CAWSVATDTQYF; CDR3 DNA: TGTGCCTGGAGTGTGGCTACAGATACGCAGTATTTT
clone size: NA; V gene: TRBV7-3; CDR3 length: 15; D gene: NA; J gene: TRBJ2-7; CDR3 protein: CASSLRGGAPYEQYF; CDR3 DNA: TGTGCCAGCAGCTTAAGGGGGGGCGCACCCTACGAGCAGTACTTC
clone size: NA; V gene: TRBV19; CDR3 length: 14; D gene: NA; J gene: TRBJ1-2; CDR3 protein: CASSTSGSPSGYTF; CDR3 DNA: TGTGCCAGTAGTACCTCAGGGTCCCCGAGTGGCTACACCTTC
clone size: NA; V gene: TRBV19; CDR3 length: 13; D gene: NA; J gene: TRBJ2-3; CDR3 protein: CASGPDRGDTQYF; CDR3 DNA: TGTGCCAGTGGCCCCGACCGAGGAGATACGCAGTATTTT
clone size: NA; V gene: TRBV5-6; CDR3 length: 13; D gene: NA; J gene: TRBJ2-7; CDR3 protein: CASSSKGHYEQYF; CDR3 DNA: TGTGCCAGCAGCTCAAAGGGACACTACGAGCAGTACTTC
clone size: once; V gene: TRBV5-1; CDR3 length: 15; D gene: NA; J gene: TRBJ2-5; CDR3 protein: CASSLTGTTQETQYF; CDR3 DNA: TGCGCCAGCAGCCTAACCGGGACAACCCAAGAGACCCAGTACTTC
clone size: NA; V gene: TRBV5-1; CDR3 length: 16; D gene: NA; J gene: TRBJ2-4; CDR3 protein: CASSFGSSRLGNIQYF; CDR3 DNA: TGCGCCAGCAGCTTCGGGAGTAGCCGTCTTGGAAACATTCAGTACTTC
clone size: NA; V gene: TRBV12-3/TRBV12-4; CDR3 length: 13; D gene: NA; J gene: TRBJ2-7; CDR3 protein: CASSPQVAYEQYF; CDR3 DNA: TGTGCCAGCAGTCCACAGGTGGCCTACGAGCAGTACTTC
clone size: NA; V gene: TRBV5-1; CDR3 length: 15; D gene: NA; J gene: TRBJ2-7; CDR3 protein: CASSATTGSSSEQYF; CDR3 DNA: TGCGCCAGCAGCGCCACAACAGGATCCTCTAGCGAGCAGTACTTC
clone size: large; V gene: TRBV6-5; CDR3 length: 15; D gene: NA; J gene: TRBJ2-6; CDR3 protein: CASTLEGAGANVLTF; CDR3 DNA: TGTGCCAGCACCCTCGAGGGGGCTGGGGCCAACGTCCTGACTTTC
clone size: NA; V gene: TRBV2; CDR3 length: 15; D gene: TRBD2; J gene: TRBJ2-5; CDR3 protein: CASSQGLVEQETQYF; CDR3 DNA: TGTGCCAGCAGTCAGGGACTAGTAGAACAAGAGACCCAGTACTTC
clone size: few; V gene: TRBV10-3; CDR3 length: 14; D gene: NA; J gene: TRBJ1-5; CDR3 protein: CAISEREGPQPQHF; CDR3 DNA: TGTGCCATCAGTGAGCGGGAGGGGCCTCAGCCCCAGCATTTT
clone size: NA; V gene: TRBV7-6; CDR3 length: 16; D gene: TRBD2; J gene: TRBJ2-3; CDR3 protein: CASSLGTSGSTDTQYF; CDR3 DNA: TGTGCCAGCAGCTTGGGAACTAGCGGGAGCACAGATACGCAGTATTTT
clone size: NA; V gene: TRBV2; CDR3 length: 15; D gene: TRBD1; J gene: TRBJ1-2; CDR3 protein: CASSHPDRAGYGYTF; CDR3 DNA: TGTGCCAGCAGCCACCCGGACAGGGCCGGCTATGGCTACACCTTC
clone size: NA; V gene: TRBV29-1; CDR3 length: 14; D gene: NA; J gene: TRBJ2-7; CDR3 protein: CSVLLRGSPYEQYF; CDR3 DNA: TGCAGCGTTCTACTAAGGGGATCACCCTACGAGCAGTACTTC
clone size: NA; V gene: TRBV11-3; CDR3 length: 13; D gene: NA; J gene: TRBJ2-3; CDR3 protein: CASSRAGTDTQYF; CDR3 DNA: TGTGCCAGCAGCCGCGCGGGGACAGATACGCAGTATTTT
clone size: NA; V gene: TRBV18; CDR3 length: 14; D gene: NA; J gene: TRBJ1-4; CDR3 protein: CASSIQGGGEKLFF; CDR3 DNA: TGTGCCAGCTCAATCCAGGGAGGAGGCGAAAAACTGTTTTTT
clone size: NA; V gene: TRBV6-2/TRBV6-3; CDR3 length: 17; D gene: NA; J gene: TRBJ1-3; CDR3 protein: CASSQLSGTSAGNTIYF; CDR3 DNA: TGTGCCAGCAGTCAACTCTCCGGGACATCCGCTGGAAACACCATATATTTT
clone size: few; V gene: TRBV14; CDR3 length: 15; D gene: TRBD2; J gene: TRBJ2-1; CDR3 protein: CASSKEAGTINEQFF; CDR3 DNA: TGTGCCAGCAGCAAAGAAGCGGGAACCATCAATGAGCAGTTCTTC
clone size: NA; V gene: TRBV5-1; CDR3 length: 16; D gene: TRBD1; J gene: TRBJ2-5; CDR3 protein: CASSLAGTGVTETQYF; CDR3 DNA: TGCGCCAGCAGCTTGGCCGGGACAGGGGTCACAGAGACCCAGTACTTC
clone size: NA; V gene: TRBV3-1/TRBV3-2; CDR3 length: 15; D gene: TRBD2; J gene: TRBJ2-1; CDR3 protein: CASSQGGGPYNEQFF; CDR3 DNA: TGTGCCAGCAGCCAAGGCGGGGGGCCCTACAATGAGCAGTTCTTC
clone size: NA; V gene: TRBV7-3; CDR3 length: 15; D gene: TRBD2; J gene: TRBJ2-1; CDR3 protein: CASSFTGGPYNEQFF; CDR3 DNA: TGTGCCAGCAGCTTTACGGGGGGGCCTTACAATGAGCAGTTCTTC
clone size: NA; V gene: TRBV29-1; CDR3 length: 19; D gene: NA; J gene: TRBJ2-1; CDR3 protein: CSVEGGRLARIHSYNEQFF; CDR3 DNA: TGCAGCGTTGAAGGGGGGAGGCTAGCCCGAATTCATTCCTACAATGAGCAGTTCTTC
clone size: NA; V gene: TRBV6-2/TRBV6-3; CDR3 length: 12; D gene: NA; J gene: TRBJ2-5; CDR3 protein: CASSEYEGTQYF; CDR3 DNA: TGTGCCAGCAGTGAGTACGAGGGGACCCAGTACTTC
clone size: NA; V gene: TRBV30; CDR3 length: 13; D gene: TRBD1; J gene: TRBJ1-2; CDR3 protein: CAWSRTGVYGYTF; CDR3 DNA: TGTGCCTGGAGCAGGACAGGGGTCTATGGCTACACCTTC
clone size: once; V gene: TRBV19; CDR3 length: 17; D gene: TRBD1; J gene: TRBJ2-7; CDR3 protein: CASSIEWLSAGGGEQYF; CDR3 DNA: TGTGCCAGTAGTATAGAGTGGTTGTCGGCAGGGGGCGGCGAGCAGTACTTC
clone size: NA; V gene: TRBV14; CDR3 length: 14; D gene: NA; J gene: TRBJ2-7; CDR3 protein: CASSQRGIYYEQYF; CDR3 DNA: TGTGCCAGCAGCCAAAGGGGGATTTACTACGAGCAGTACTTC
clone size: NA; V gene: TRBV6-6; CDR3 length: 13; D gene: TRBD1; J gene: TRBJ1-5; CDR3 protein: CASRPDRGQPQHF; CDR3 DNA: TGTGCCAGCAGGCCGGACAGGGGTCAGCCCCAGCATTTT
clone size: NA; V gene: TRBV7-2; CDR3 length: 16; D gene: NA; J gene: TRBJ2-1; CDR3 protein: CASSLAATSSYNEQFF; CDR3 DNA: TGTGCCAGCAGCTTAGCGGCGACTAGTAGTTACAATGAGCAGTTCTTC
clone size: NA; V gene: TRBV9; CDR3 length: 17; D gene: TRBD2; J gene: TRBJ2-2; CDR3 protein: CASSARTSGANTGELFF; CDR3 DNA: TGTGCCAGCAGCGCCAGGACTAGCGGAGCGAACACCGGGGAGCTGTTTTTT
clone size: NA; V gene: TRBV27; CDR3 length: 14; D gene: NA; J gene: TRBJ2-7; CDR3 protein: CASSADRQGTKQYF; CDR3 DNA: TGTGCCAGCAGTGCAGACAGGCAGGGGACGAAGCAGTACTTC
clone size: NA; V gene: TRBV27; CDR3 length: 15; D gene: NA; J gene: TRBJ1-4; CDR3 protein: CASSLSGATNEKLFF; CDR3 DNA: TGTGCCAGCAGTTTATCGGGGGCGACTAATGAAAAACTGTTTTTT
clone size: NA; V gene: TRBV3-1/TRBV3-2; CDR3 length: 15; D gene: NA; J gene: TRBJ1-1; CDR3 protein: CASSQGPGVGTEAFF; CDR3 DNA: TGTGCCAGCAGCCAAGGACCGGGGGTTGGGACTGAAGCTTTCTTT
clone size: few; V gene: TRBV3-1/TRBV3-2; CDR3 length: 17; D gene: NA; J gene: TRBJ1-5; CDR3 protein: CASSRGPHTYSNQPQHF; CDR3 DNA: TGTGCCAGCAGCCGGGGGCCCCACACATATAGCAATCAGCCCCAGCATTTT
clone size: NA; V gene: TRBV27; CDR3 length: 14; D gene: TRBD1; J gene: TRBJ1-1; CDR3 protein: CASIRTGIVTEAFF; CDR3 DNA: TGTGCCAGCATAAGGACAGGGATTGTTACTGAAGCTTTCTTT
clone size: NA; V gene: TRBV5-1; CDR3 length: 16; D gene: TRBD2; J gene: TRBJ2-1; CDR3 protein: CASSISGTSVYNEQFF; CDR3 DNA: TGCGCCAGCAGCATTTCCGGGACTAGCGTCTACAATGAGCAGTTCTTC
clone size: NA; V gene: TRBV7-9; CDR3 length: 12; D gene: NA; J gene: TRBJ1-2; CDR3 protein: CASSFLVYGYTF; CDR3 DNA: TGTGCCAGCAGCTTCCTCGTATATGGCTACACCTTC
clone size: NA; V gene: TRBV30; CDR3 length: 14; D gene: NA; J gene: TRBJ1-5; CDR3 protein: CAWSTTRENQPQHF; CDR3 DNA: TGTGCCTGGAGTACCACCAGGGAAAATCAGCCCCAGCATTTT
clone size: NA; V gene: TRBV4-2; CDR3 length: 15; D gene: TRBD2; J gene: TRBJ2-1; CDR3 protein: CASSQVETSGGKQFF; CDR3 DNA: TGTGCCAGCAGCCAAGTTGAGACTAGCGGGGGAAAGCAGTTCTTC
clone size: once; V gene: TRBV2; CDR3 length: 16; D gene: TRBD1; J gene: TRBJ1-4; CDR3 protein: CASRDRSTSTNEKLFF; CDR3 DNA: TGTGCCAGCAGGGACAGGTCGACATCAACTAATGAAAAACTGTTTTTT
clone size: NA; V gene: TRBV29-1; CDR3 length: 13; D gene: NA; J gene: TRBJ2-1; CDR3 protein: CSVGRDWNNEQFF; CDR3 DNA: TGCAGCGTTGGACGTGACTGGAACAATGAGCAGTTCTTC
clone size: NA; V gene: TRBV10-3; CDR3 length: 14; D gene: NA; J gene: TRBJ1-3; CDR3 protein: CAISQQGTGNTIYF; CDR3 DNA: TGTGCCATCAGCCAACAGGGTACTGGAAACACCATATATTTT
clone size: NA; V gene: TRBV6-2/TRBV6-3; CDR3 length: 13; D gene: NA; J gene: TRBJ1-2; CDR3 protein: CASSTGRHYGYTF; CDR3 DNA: TGTGCCAGCAGCACAGGGAGACACTATGGCTACACCTTC
clone size: NA; V gene: TRBV30; CDR3 length: 17; D gene: NA; J gene: TRBJ2-4; CDR3 protein: CAWSVSLGRAGLNIQYF; CDR3 DNA: TGTGCCTGGAGTGTCTCCTTGGGTAGGGCGGGTTTAAACATTCAGTACTTC
clone size: NA; V gene: TRBV18; CDR3 length: 15; D gene: TRBD2; J gene: TRBJ2-1; CDR3 protein: CASFQGLAGGGEQFF; CDR3 DNA: TGTGCCAGCTTTCAGGGACTAGCGGGAGGTGGTGAGCAGTTCTTC